Listed here is a single T cell receptor (beta chain). These data are taken from a study of blood T cell repertoires in COVID-19. For the study at large: Sample material is recorded as cDNA or gDNA derived from T cells, B-cell-depleted T cells, or PBMCs.

Assay used: immunoSEQ multiplex PCR; TCRdb lists only in-frame clones, some missing. The sample has 200,000 to 300,000 clones, 70% to 90% seen once. The sequence derives from a man in his late teens or twenties with active or convalescent COVID-19. The material sequenced was peripheral blood.

The CDR3 sequence is CASSVAPGTPNTEAFF. CDR3 in DNA: TGTGCCAGCAGCGTAGCCCCCGGGACACCAAACACTGAAGCTTTCTTT. The chain carries TRBV9 and TRBJ1-1; weak D call: TRBD1 (6 bases). The CDR3 sequence is 16 residues long. V lost 0 bases, J lost 2 bases, and 14 bases lay in between. Germline V CDR1 and CDR2: SGDLS, YYNGEE.